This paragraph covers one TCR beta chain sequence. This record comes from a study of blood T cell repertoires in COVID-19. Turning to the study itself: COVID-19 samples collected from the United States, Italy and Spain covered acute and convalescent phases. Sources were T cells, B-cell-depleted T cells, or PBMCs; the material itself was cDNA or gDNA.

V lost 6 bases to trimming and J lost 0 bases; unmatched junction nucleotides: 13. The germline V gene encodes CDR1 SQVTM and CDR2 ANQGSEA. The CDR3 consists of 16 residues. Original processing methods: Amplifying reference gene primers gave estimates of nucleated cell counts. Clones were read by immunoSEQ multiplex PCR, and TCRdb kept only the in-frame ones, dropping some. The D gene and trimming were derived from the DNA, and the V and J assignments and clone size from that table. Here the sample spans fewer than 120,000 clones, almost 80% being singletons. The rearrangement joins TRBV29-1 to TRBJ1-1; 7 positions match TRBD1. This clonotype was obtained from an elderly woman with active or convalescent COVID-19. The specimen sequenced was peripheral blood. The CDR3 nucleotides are TGCAGCGTCCCCAGCGGCGAAGGGGGCATGAACACTGAAGCTTTCTTT. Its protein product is CSVPSGEGGMNTEAFF. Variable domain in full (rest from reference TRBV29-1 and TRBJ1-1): SAVISQKPSRDICQRGTSLTIQCQVDSQVTMMFWYRQQPGQSLTLIATANQGSEATYESGFVIDKFPISRPNLTFSTLTVSNMSPEDSSIYLCSVPSGEGGMNTEAFFGQGTRLTVV.